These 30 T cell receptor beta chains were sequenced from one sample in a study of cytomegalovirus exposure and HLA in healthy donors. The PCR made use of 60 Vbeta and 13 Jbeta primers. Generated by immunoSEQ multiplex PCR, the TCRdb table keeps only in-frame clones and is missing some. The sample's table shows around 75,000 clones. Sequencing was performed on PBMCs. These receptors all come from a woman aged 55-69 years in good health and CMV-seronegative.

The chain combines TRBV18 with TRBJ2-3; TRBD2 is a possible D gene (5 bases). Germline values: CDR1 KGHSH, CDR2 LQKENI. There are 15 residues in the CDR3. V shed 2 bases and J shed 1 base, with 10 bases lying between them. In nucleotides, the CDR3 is TGTGCCAGCTCACCAAACGAAGCGGGCACAGATACGCAGTATTTT. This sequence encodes CASSPNEAGTDTQYF.

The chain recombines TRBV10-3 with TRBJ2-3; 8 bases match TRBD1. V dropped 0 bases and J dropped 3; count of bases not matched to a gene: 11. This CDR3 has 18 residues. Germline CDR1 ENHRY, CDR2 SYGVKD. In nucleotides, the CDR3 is TGTGCCATCAGTGAGTCGACGCCCCCCCAGGGGGCGACAGATACGCAGTATTTT. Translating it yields CAISESTPPQGATDTQYF.

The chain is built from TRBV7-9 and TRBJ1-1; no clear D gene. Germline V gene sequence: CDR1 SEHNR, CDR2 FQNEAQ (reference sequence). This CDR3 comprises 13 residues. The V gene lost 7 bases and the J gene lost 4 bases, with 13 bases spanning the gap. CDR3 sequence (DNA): TGTGCCAGCACCCCTCCAAGTAGCACTGAAGCTTTCTTT. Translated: CASTPPSSTEAFF. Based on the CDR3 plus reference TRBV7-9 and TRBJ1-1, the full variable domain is DTGVSQNPRHKITKRGQNVTFRCDPISEHNRLYWYRQTLGQGPEFLTYFQNEAQLEKSRLLSDRFSAERPKGSFSTLEIQRTEQGDSAMYLCASTPPSSTEAFFGQGTRLTVV.

DNA for the CDR3: TGTGCCAGCAGTGATTCTAGGGAGACCCAGTACTTC. Translation gives CASSDSRETQYF. V usage is TRBV6-1 and J usage is TRBJ2-5, with no clear D. V dropped 3 bases and J dropped 5 bases, with 7 bases sitting between them. From germline, CDR1 is MNHNS and CDR2 SASEGT. This CDR3 has 12 residues.

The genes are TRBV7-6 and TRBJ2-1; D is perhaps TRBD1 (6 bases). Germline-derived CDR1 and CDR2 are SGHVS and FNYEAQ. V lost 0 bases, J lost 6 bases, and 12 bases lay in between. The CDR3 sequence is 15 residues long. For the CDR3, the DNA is TGTGCCAGCAGCTTAGCTTCAGGGGCGCTCAATGAGCAGTTCTTC. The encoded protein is CASSLASGALNEQFF. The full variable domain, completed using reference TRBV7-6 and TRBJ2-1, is GAGVSQSPRYKVTKRGQDVALRCDPISGHVSLYWYRQALGQGPEFLTYFNYEAQQDKSGLPNDRFSAERPEGSISTLTIQRTEQRDSAMYRCASSLASGALNEQFFGPGTRLTVL.

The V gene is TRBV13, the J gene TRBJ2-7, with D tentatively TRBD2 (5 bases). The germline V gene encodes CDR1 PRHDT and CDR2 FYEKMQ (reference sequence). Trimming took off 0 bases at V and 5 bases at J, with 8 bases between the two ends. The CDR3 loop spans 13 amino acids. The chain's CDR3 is CASSLGGSNEQYF. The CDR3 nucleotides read TGTGCCAGCAGCTTAGGAGGGAGCAACGAGCAGTACTTC.

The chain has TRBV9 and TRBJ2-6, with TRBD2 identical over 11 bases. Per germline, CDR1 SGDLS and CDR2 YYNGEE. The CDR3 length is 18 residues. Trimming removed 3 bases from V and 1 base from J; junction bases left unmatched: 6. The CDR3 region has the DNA TGTGCCAGCAGCGCCACTAGCGGGAGCCGTTCTGGGGCCAACGTCCTGACTTTC. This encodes CASSATSGSRSGANVLTF.

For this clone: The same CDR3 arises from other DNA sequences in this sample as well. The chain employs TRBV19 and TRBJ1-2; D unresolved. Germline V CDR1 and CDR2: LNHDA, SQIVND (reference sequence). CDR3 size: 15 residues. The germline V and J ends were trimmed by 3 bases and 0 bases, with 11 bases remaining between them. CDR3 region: CASSILGQPNYGYTF. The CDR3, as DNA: TGTGCCAGTAGTATCCTTGGGCAGCCTAACTATGGCTACACCTTC.

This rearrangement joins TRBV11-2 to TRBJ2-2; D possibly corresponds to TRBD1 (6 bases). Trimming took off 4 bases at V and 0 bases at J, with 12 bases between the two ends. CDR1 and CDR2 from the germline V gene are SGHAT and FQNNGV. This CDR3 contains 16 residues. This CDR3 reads CASSSQGNPNTGELFF. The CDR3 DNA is TGTGCCAGCAGCTCGCAGGGGAATCCGAACACCGGGGAGCTGTTTTTT.

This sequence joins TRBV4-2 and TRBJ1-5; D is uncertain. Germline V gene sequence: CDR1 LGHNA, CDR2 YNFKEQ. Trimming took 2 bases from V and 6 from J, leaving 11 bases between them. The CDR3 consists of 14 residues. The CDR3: CASSQLMGSQPQHF. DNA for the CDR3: TGTGCCAGCAGCCAATTGATGGGCAGTCAGCCCCAGCATTTT.

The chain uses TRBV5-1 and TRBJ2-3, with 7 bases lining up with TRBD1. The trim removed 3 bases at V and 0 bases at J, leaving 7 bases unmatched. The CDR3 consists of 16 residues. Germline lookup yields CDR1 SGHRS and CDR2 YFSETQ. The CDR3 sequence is CASSSDRAPSTDTQYF. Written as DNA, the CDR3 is TGCGCCAGCAGCTCCGACAGGGCCCCCAGCACAGATACGCAGTATTTT.

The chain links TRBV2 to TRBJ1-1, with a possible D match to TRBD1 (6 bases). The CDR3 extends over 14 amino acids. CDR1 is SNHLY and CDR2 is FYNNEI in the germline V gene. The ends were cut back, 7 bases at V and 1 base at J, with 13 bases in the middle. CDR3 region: CASTPAGENTEAFF. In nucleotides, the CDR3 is TGTGCCAGCACCCCGGCAGGGGAGAACACTGAAGCTTTCTTT.

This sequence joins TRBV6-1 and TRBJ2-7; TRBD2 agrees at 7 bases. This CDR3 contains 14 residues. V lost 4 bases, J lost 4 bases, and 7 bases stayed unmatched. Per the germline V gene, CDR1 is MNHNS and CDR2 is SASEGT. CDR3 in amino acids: CASSVREVEYEQYF. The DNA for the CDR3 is TGTGCCAGCAGTGTCCGGGAGGTAGAATACGAGCAGTACTTC.

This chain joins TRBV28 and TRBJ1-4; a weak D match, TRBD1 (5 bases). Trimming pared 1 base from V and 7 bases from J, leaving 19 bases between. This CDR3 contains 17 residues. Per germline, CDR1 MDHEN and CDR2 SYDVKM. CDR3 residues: CASSLFGQAAGGEKLFF. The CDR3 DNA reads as TGTGCCAGCAGTTTATTCGGGCAGGCGGCCGGGGGTGAAAAACTGTTTTTT.

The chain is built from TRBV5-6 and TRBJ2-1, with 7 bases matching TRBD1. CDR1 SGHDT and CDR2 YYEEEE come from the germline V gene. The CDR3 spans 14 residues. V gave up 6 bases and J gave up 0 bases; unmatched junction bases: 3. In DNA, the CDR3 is TGTGCCAGCAAGGACAGGCGCTCCTACAATGAGCAGTTCTTC. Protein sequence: CASKDRRSYNEQFF.

The CDR3 loop is CASKPQQGREQYF. Written as DNA, the CDR3 is TGTGCCAGCAAACCCCAACAGGGGCGCGAGCAGTACTTC. The chain couples TRBV2 to TRBJ2-7, with 7 nucleotides matching TRBD1. V was pared by 7 bases and J by 6 bases, with 9 bases of the junction left unmatched. The CDR3 length is 13 residues. CDR1 SNHLY and CDR2 FYNNEI come from the germline V gene. The whole variable domain, remainder taken from reference TRBV2 and TRBJ2-7, is EPEVTQTPSHQVTQMGQEVILRCVPISNHLYFYWYRQILGQKVEFLVSFYNNEISEKSEIFDDQFSVERPDGSNFTLKIRSTKLEDSAMYFCASKPQQGREQYFGPGTRLTVT.

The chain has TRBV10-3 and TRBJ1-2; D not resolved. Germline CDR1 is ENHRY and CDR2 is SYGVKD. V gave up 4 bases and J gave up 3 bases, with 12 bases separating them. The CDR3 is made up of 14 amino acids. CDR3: CAISAADWDYGYTF. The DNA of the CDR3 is TGTGCCATCAGTGCCGCGGACTGGGACTATGGCTACACCTTC.

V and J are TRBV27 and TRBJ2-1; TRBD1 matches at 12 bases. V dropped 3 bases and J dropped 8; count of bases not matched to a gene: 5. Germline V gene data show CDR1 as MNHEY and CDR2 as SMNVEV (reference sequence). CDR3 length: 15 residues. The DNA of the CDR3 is TGTGCCAGCAGTTTGAGGGACAGGGGGCAAGATGAGCAGTTCTTC. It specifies CASSLRDRGQDEQFF.

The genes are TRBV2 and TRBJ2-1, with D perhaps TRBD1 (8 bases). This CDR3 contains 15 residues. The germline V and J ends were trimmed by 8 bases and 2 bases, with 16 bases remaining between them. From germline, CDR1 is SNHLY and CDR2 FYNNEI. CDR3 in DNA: TGTGCCAGCGGGGGGGGGACAGGAGCCTACAATGAGCAGTTCTTC. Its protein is CASGGGTGAYNEQFF.

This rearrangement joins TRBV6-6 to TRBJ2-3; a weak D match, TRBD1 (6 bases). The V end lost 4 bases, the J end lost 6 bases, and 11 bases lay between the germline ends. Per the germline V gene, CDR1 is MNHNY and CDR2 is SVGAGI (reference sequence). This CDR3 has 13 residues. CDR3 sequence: CASSSLGGDTQYF. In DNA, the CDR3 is TGTGCCAGCAGTTCCCTAGGGGGTGATACGCAGTATTTT.

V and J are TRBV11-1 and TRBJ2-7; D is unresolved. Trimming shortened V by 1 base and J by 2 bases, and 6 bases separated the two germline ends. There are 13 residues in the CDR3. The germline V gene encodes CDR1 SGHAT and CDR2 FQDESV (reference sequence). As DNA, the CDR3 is TGTGCCAGCAGCTTAGGGCGGACCTACGAGCAGTACTTC. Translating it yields CASSLGRTYEQYF.

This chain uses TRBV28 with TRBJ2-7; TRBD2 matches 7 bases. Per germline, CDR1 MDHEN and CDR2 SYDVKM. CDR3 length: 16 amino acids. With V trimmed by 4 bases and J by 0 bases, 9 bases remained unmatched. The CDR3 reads CASSSVWEGSSYEQYF. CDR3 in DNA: TGTGCCAGCAGTTCTGTTTGGGAGGGGAGCTCCTACGAGCAGTACTTC.

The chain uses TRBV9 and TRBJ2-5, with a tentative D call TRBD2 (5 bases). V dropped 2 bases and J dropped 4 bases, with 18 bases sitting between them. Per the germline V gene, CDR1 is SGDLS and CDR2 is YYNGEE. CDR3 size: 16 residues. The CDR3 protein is CASSVEGVGRGETQYF. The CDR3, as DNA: TGTGCCAGCAGCGTTGAGGGAGTAGGGAGAGGAGAGACCCAGTACTTC. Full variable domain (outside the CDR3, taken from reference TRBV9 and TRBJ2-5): DSGVTQTPKHLITATGQRVTLRCSPRSGDLSVYWYQQSLDQGLQFLIQYYNGEERAKGNILERFSAQQFPDLHSELNLSSLELGDSALYFCASSVEGVGRGETQYFGPGTRLLVL.

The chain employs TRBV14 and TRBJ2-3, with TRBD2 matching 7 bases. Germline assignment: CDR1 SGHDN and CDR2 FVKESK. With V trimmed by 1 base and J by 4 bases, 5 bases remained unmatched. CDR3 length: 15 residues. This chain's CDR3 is CASSQVVAGADTQYF. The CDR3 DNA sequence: TGTGCCAGCAGCCAAGTCGTCGCGGGAGCAGATACGCAGTATTTT.

CDR3 nucleotide sequence: TGTGCCAGCAGTGTAGATGTTAGCTCCTACAATGAGCAGTTCTTC. Its protein product is CASSVDVSSYNEQFF. The V gene is TRBV6-4, the J gene TRBJ2-1; D uncertain. V shed 4 bases and J shed 0 bases, with 10 bases lying between them. CDR1 and CDR2 from the germline V gene are MRHNA and SNTAGT. The CDR3 loop spans 15 amino acids.

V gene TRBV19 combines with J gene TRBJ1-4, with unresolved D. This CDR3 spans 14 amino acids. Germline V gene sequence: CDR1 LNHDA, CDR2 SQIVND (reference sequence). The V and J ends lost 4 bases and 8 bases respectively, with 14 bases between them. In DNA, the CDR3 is TGTGCCAGTAGTACCGGAGAGACTGTGGAAAAACTGTTTTTT. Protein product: CASSTGETVEKLFF.

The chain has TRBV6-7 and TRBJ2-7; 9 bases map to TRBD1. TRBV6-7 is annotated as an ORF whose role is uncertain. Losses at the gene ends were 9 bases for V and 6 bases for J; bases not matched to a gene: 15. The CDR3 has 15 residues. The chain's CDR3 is CARQTRDRVLREQYF. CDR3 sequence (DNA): TGTGCCAGGCAAACCCGGGACAGGGTTTTACGCGAGCAGTACTTC.

The CDR3 nucleotides read TGTGCCAGCAGCTTATGGGCGACTAGCGGGAGAAGGAACACCGGGGAGCTGTTTTTT. Protein sequence: CASSLWATSGRRNTGELFF. The rearrangement joins TRBV7-6 to TRBJ2-2, with 12 bases aligning to TRBD2. The CDR3 runs 19 residues. V was pared by 2 bases and J by 1 base, with 8 bases of the junction left unmatched. Germline V gene data show CDR1 as SGHVS and CDR2 as FNYEAQ. The variable domain in full, completed from reference TRBV7-6 and TRBJ2-2, reads GAGVSQSPRYKVTKRGQDVALRCDPISGHVSLYWYRQALGQGPEFLTYFNYEAQQDKSGLPNDRFSAERPEGSISTLTIQRTEQRDSAMYRCASSLWATSGRRNTGELFFGEGSRLTVL.

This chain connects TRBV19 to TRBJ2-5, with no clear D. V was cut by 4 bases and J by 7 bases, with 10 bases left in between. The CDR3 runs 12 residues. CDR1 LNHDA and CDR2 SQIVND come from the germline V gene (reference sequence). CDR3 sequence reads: CASSTDLRTQYF. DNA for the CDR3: TGTGCCAGTAGTACCGACTTGAGGACCCAGTACTTC.

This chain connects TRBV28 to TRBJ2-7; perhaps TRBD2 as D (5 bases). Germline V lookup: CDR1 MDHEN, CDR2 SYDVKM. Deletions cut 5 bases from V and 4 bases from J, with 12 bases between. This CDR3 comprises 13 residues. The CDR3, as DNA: TGTGCCAGCAGTGCCCACGGGGTTTACGAGCAGTACTTC. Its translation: CASSAHGVYEQYF.